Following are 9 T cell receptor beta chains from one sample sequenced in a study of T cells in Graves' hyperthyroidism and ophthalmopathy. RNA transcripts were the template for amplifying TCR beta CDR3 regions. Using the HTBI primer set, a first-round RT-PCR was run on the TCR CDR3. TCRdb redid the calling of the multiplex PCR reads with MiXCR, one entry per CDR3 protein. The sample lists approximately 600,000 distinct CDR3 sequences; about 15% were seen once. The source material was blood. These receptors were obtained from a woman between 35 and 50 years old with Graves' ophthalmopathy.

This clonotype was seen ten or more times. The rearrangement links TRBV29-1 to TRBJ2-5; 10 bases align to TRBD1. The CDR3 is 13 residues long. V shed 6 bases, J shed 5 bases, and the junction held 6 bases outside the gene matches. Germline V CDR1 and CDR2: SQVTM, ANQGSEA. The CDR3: CSVGQGNGETQYF. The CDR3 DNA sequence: TGCAGCGTGGGACAGGGGAATGGGGAGACCCAGTACTTC.

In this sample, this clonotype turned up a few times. CDR3 sequence (DNA): TGTGCCAGCAGAAACAGGCCCCTGGATACTGAAGCTTTCTTT. Protein product: CASRNRPLDTEAFF. This chain joins TRBV6-1 and TRBJ1-1; tentatively, D is TRBD1 (5 bases). This CDR3 region has 14 residues. Germline assignment: CDR1 MNHNS and CDR2 SASEGT. Deletions cut 6 bases from V and 5 bases from J, with 16 bases between.

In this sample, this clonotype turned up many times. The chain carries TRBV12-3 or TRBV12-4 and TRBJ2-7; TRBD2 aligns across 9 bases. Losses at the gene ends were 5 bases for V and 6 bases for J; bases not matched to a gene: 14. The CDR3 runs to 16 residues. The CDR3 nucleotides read TGTGCCAGCAGTCCCCGGGTAGCGGGAGAAGTTTGCGAGCAGTACTTC. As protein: CASSPRVAGEVCEQYF.

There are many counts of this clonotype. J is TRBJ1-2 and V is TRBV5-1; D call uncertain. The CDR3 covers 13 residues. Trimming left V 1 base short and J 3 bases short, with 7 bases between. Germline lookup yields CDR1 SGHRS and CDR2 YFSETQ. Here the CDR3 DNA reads TGCGCCAGCAGCTTGAAGGGAGACTATGGCTACACCTTC. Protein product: CASSLKGDYGYTF.

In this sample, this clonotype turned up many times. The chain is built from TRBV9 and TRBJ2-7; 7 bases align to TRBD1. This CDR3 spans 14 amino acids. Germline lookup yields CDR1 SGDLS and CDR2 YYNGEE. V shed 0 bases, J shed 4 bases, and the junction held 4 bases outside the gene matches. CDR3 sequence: CASSVGGTAYEQYF. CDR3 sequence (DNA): TGTGCCAGCAGCGTAGGGGGGACAGCTTACGAGCAGTACTTC.

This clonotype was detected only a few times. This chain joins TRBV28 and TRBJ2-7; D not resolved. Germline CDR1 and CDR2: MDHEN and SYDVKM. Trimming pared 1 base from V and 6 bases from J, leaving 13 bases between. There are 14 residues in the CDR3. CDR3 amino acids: CASSLLYGVSEQYF. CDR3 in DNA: TGTGCCAGCAGTTTATTATATGGTGTCTCCGAGCAGTACTTC.

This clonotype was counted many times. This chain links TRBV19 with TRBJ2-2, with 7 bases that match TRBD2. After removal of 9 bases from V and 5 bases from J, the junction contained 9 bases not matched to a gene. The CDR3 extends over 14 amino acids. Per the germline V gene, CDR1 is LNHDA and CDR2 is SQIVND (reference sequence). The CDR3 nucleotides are TGTGCCAGCACACCACCGGGGGGAACCGGGGAGCTGTTTTTT. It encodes CASTPPGGTGELFF.

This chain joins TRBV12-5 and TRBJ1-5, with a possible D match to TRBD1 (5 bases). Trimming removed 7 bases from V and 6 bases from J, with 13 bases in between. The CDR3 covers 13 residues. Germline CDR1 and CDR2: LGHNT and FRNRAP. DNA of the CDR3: TGTGCTAGTGCCCCCGACGGGGGTCAGCCCCAGCATTTT. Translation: CASAPDGGQPQHF.

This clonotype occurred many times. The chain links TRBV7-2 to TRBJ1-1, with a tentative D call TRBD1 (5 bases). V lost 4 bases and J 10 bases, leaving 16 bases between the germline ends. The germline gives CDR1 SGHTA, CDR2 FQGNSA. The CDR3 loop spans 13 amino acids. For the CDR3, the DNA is TGTGCCAGCAGCTCTGGAGGAGGGGTCACAGCTTTCTTT. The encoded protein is CASSSGGGVTAFF.